This T cell receptor (beta chain) is drawn from a study of vaccination effects on CD4 cells after COVID-19. CDR3 length: 13 residues. Germline CDR1 LGHDT, CDR2 YNNKEL (reference sequence). V shed 8 bases and J shed 0 bases, with 11 bases lying between them. Study findings and constraints: Nearly all vaccine-induced clones in healthy recipients recognized only SARS-CoV-2. Marked clonal contraction of both clone types appeared late after vaccination. Few convalescent patients were included, and no early post-infection timepoints were sampled.

A remark on this clone: Its antigen is currently unknown.

Profiling relied on immunoSEQ multiplex PCR, and the TCRdb table lists in-frame clones only, not all of them. The data hold under 40,000 clones, with about 70% observed a single time. Under the ViraFEST assay, PBMC were stimulated with viral peptide pools so that antigen-specific CD4+ T cells expanded. Sequencing was performed afterwards. Culture lasted 10 days before CD4+ T cell isolation. Of the BNT162b2 and mRNA-1273 vaccines, participants received two doses of one or the other. Recipients of the vaccine had no prior SARS-CoV-2 infection and negative nucleocapsid antibodies. The rearrangement uses TRBV3-1 (or the pseudogene TRBV3-2) and TRBJ2-7; D is perhaps TRBD1 (5 bases). The source of this sequence is a human donor who received a COVID-19 vaccine. The input for sequencing was CD4+ T cells from PBMCs cultured with HCoV-229E spike peptides, taken after COVID-19 vaccination. CDR3 in amino acids: CASGAKSSYEQYF. DNA for the CDR3: TGTGCCAGCGGGGCGAAGAGCTCCTACGAGCAGTACTTC.